This TCR beta chain was recorded in a study of T cell repertoires in cytomegalovirus infection (dated by TCRdb to about 2019). In the study overall: The peptide stimulations were aimed at well-studied HLA-B-restricted epitopes as well as recently identified HLA-C-restricted CMV epitopes, whose presentation resists viral immunomodulation. Donor HLA type was relevant to the analysis, because carriage of CMV infection together with the matching HLA type was indicated by public TCR beta signatures.

Worth noting for this clonotype: The specificity of this receptor is unknown. Base qualities are not provided; no much larger clone lies one nucleotide away.

Via the germline V gene, CDR1 is SGHRS and CDR2 YFSETQ. Relative to germline, V is missing 8 bases and J is missing 8 bases, with 13 bases of the junction outside any gene match. The cysteine opens and the phenylalanine closes a CDR3 of 15 amino acids. Only the CDR3 portion is preserved as DNA: 45 bases, with reading frame beginning at the first base. Sequencing was performed on an Illumina HiSeq 1500. TCRdb handled the public reads itself, with Q25 trimming in fastp and clone calling in MiXCR, and kept productive beta chains. Duplicate CDR3 protein sequences are folded into a single record with the most common DNA and genes. The sample table lists about 770,000 distinct CDR3 sequences, 25% to 35% of them with a count of one. The top ten constitute over 10% of the sample. The treatment or condition tag for this specimen amounts to: in vitro stimulation with specific CMV peptide epitopes to enrich CMV-specific T cells.

The investigation overall reported the following: Carriers of CMV infection plus the relevant HLA type were discriminated by the cumulative frequency of public TCR beta family members in the study cohort and in an independent roughly 400-donor cohort. The ex vivo response was dominated by HLA-C-restricted CMV-specific TCR beta clonotypes, and the single most frequent clonotype in two of eight donors was supplied by these HLA-C-restricted clonotypes.

This clonotype was obtained from a human donor in good health (CMV status not recorded). Some clones in this sample may be carry-over from other donors' samples. This specimen was cultured CD8+ T cells from PBMCs, taken from culture after CMV antigen stimulation. The sequence links TRBV5-1 to TRBJ2-1; TRBD2 agrees with 10 junctional bases. The nucleotide sequence is given as TGCGCCAGTAGTAATAGCGGGGGGAATTTGGATGAGCAGTTCTTC. The resulting protein is CASSNSGGNLDEQFF. With the portions outside the CDR3 filled from the reference TRBV5-1 and TRBJ2-1 genes, the complete variable region becomes KAGVTQTPRYLIKTRGQQVTLSCSPISGHRSVSWYQQTPGQGLQFLFEYFSETQRNKGNFPGRFSGRQFSNSRSEMNVSTLELGDSALYLCASSNSGGNLDEQFFGPGTRLTVL.